This T cell receptor beta chain derives from a study of cytotoxic CD8 clonotypes in ibrutinib-treated CLL. About the research overall: Enrolment comprised approximately 10 relapsed/refractory and more than 14 treatment-naive patients; fewer than 18 were IGHV unmutated. The samples contained about 250,000 productive templates on average. They also contained an average of around 94,000 productive rearrangements.

Germline-derived CDR1 and CDR2 are SGDLS and YYNGEE. There are 15 residues in the CDR3. Trimming pared 3 bases from V and 5 bases from J, leaving 15 bases between. Note on this clone: The target antigen is unknown.

Regarding the study as a whole: Upon ibrutinib response clonality rose, and upon progression it fell back toward baseline.

Researchers set a sequencing depth target of 1 in 200,000 to 1 in 1 million T cells. Libraries were prepared by immunoSEQ multiplex PCR; TCRdb keeps only in-frame clonotypes and omits some of them. The sample records 43,000 or so clones, over 50% being singletons. The chain employs TRBV9 and TRBJ1-5; D possibly corresponds to TRBD1 (5 bases). The TCR was taken from a human donor with chronic lymphocytic leukemia. Sequencing was performed on PBMCs, taken after 24 months of ibrutinib treatment. This chain's CDR3 is CASSASYGGDQPQHF. The CDR3 DNA reads as TGTGCCAGCAGCGCCTCCTATGGGGGTGATCAGCCCCAGCATTTT.